This T cell receptor (beta chain) was identified in a study of T cell responses to AZD1222 COVID-19 vaccine. Study-level points and caveats: Seropositive status at baseline applied to only six AZD1222 recipients.

The CDR3 sequence is 13 residues long. The ends were cut back, 5 bases at V and 6 bases at J, with 13 bases in the middle. As concerns this clone: Its matching antigen is unknown.

The table came from immunoSEQ multiplex PCR; TCRdb's copy has only in-frame clones and leaves some out. The repertoire includes more than 85,000 clones, about 91% of them detected once, and roughly 7.5% sits in the top ten. The sequencing here drew on peripheral blood, taken on day 0 of AZD1222 vaccination. This receptor was obtained from an adult in good health. The chain recombines TRBV12-3 or TRBV12-4 with TRBJ2-5; TRBD1 might be the D (6 bases). CDR3 nucleotide sequence: TGTGCCAGCAGTGTACAGGGTACGAAGACCCAGTACTTC. Protein: CASSVQGTKTQYF.